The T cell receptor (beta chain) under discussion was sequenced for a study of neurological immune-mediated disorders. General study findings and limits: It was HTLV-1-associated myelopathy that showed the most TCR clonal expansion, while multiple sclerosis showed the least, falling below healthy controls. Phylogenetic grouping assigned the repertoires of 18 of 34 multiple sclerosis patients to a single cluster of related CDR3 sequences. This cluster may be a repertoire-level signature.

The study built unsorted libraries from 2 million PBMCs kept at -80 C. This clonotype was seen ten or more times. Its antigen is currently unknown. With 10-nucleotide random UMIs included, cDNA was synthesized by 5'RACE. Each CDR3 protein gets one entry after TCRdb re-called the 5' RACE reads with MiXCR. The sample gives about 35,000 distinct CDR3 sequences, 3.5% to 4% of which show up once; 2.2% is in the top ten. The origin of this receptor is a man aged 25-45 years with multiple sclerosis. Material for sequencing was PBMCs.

This CDR3 is CSVEGQHYNEQFF. The CDR3 DNA reads as TGCAGCGTTGAGGGACAGCACTACAATGAGCAGTTCTTC. V gene TRBV29-1 combines with J gene TRBJ2-1, with 7 nucleotides matching TRBD1. The trim removed 3 bases at V and 3 bases at J, leaving 2 bases unmatched. The CDR3 sequence is 13 residues long. Germline CDR1 SQVTM, CDR2 ANQGSEA.